This T cell receptor (beta chain) was obtained from a study of T cell responses to AZD1222 COVID-19 vaccine. Turning to this clone: What it binds is unknown.

Study conclusions and caveats: Spike was spanned by vaccine-associated CD4 TCRs, which were dominant at 160-218 and 743-854. Spike-specific TCR breadth rose after two AZD1222 doses, and depth rose as well. Females outnumbered males among donors, who were mostly white British; clonal diversity was possibly underestimated. As reported, nearly half of all spike-specific TCRs target variant regions that are unmutated.

Clones were sequenced by immunoSEQ multiplex PCR, and TCRdb holds only the in-frame ones, with some missing. This repertoire shows around 160,000 clones, more than 75% found once; its top ten account for less than 5.5%. V lost 5 bases to trimming and J lost 6 bases, with 16 bases between them. The CDR3 has 15 amino acids. Germline V lookup: CDR1 SGHTA, CDR2 FQGNSA. Sequencing used peripheral blood, obtained on day 0 of AZD1222 vaccination. The sequence was collected from an adult in good health. The J gene is TRBJ2-2, the V gene TRBV7-2; D remains unclear. The CDR3 here is CASSPTRFVSGELFF. CDR3 sequence (DNA): TGTGCCAGCAGCCCGACTCGGTTTGTGTCCGGGGAGCTGTTTTTT.